A selection of T cell receptor beta chains follows, all from one sample in a study of identifying expanded T cells in peripheral blood. Measured with immunoSEQ multiplex PCR; TCRdb has only the in-frame clones, and not every one. The sample shows tens of thousands of clones, over 80% of them seen only once. Sequenced sample: blood. These receptor sequences come from a person aged 18 to 75 in good health. Both conserved end residues are part of each CDR3. A D gene is named only where the DNA matches it firmly. Not every row has a clone size; where given, it reads once, few, many or a size class.

CDR3 DNA: TGTGCCAGCAGTTACTCCCCGAGTTTAAACATTCAGTACTTC
CDR3 protein: CASSYSPSLNIQYF
J gene: TRBJ2-4
D gene: -
V gene: TRBV6-5
clone size: -

CDR3 DNA: TGTGCCAGCAGTTACCGAGGGGCCCCCTCCTACGAGCAGTACTTC
CDR3 protein: CASSYRGAPSYEQYF
J gene: TRBJ2-7
D gene: -
V gene: TRBV6-5
clone size: -

CDR3 DNA: TGTGCCAGCAGCTTAGCCCAGGGGATGGGCGAAAAACTGTTTTTT
CDR3 protein: CASSLAQGMGEKLFF
J gene: TRBJ1-4
D gene: -
V gene: TRBV7-9
clone size: -

CDR3 DNA: TGTGCCAGCAGCTTTAGCCCCTCCGGTGAGCAGTTCTTC
CDR3 protein: CASSFSPSGEQFF
J gene: TRBJ2-1
D gene: -
V gene: TRBV7-2
clone size: many

CDR3 DNA: TGTGCCAGCAGTTTACAGGGGGCTATGAAGACCCAGTACTTC
CDR3 protein: CASSLQGAMKTQYF
J gene: TRBJ2-5
D gene: TRBD1
V gene: TRBV28
clone size: -

CDR3 DNA: TGCGCCAGCAGCTTGGAAACGAACACTGAAGCTTTCTTT
CDR3 protein: CASSLETNTEAFF
J gene: TRBJ1-1
D gene: -
V gene: TRBV5-1
clone size: once

CDR3 DNA: TGTGCCAGCACTCTAGACCTGACAGCCTCCTACGAGCAGTACTTC
CDR3 protein: CASTLDLTASYEQYF
J gene: TRBJ2-7
D gene: -
V gene: TRBV6-1
clone size: few

CDR3 DNA: TGTGCCAGCAGCCAAGGGGAGGGTCGGCAGTACTTC
CDR3 protein: CASSQGEGRQYF
J gene: TRBJ2-7
D gene: TRBD2
V gene: TRBV4-2
clone size: -

CDR3 DNA: TGTGCCAGCAGCCAAGAAGACAGCCGTCCGTACGCTGAAGCTTTCTTT
CDR3 protein: CASSQEDSRPYAEAFF
J gene: TRBJ1-1
D gene: -
V gene: TRBV4-2
clone size: -

CDR3 DNA: TGTGGGGCAGGGGCCGGGTCCTACGAGCAGTACTTC
CDR3 protein: CGAGAGSYEQYF
J gene: TRBJ2-7
D gene: -
V gene: TRBV6-5
clone size: -

CDR3 DNA: TGTGCCAGCAGCTCTAGCGGGAGCTCCTACAATGAGCAGTTCTTC
CDR3 protein: CASSSSGSSYNEQFF
J gene: TRBJ2-1
D gene: TRBD2
V gene: TRBV9
clone size: -

CDR3 DNA: TGTGCCAGCAGCGTAGGGGGAACTAGCGGGAGTTACGAGCAGTACTTC
CDR3 protein: CASSVGGTSGSYEQYF
J gene: TRBJ2-7
D gene: TRBD2
V gene: TRBV9
clone size: -

CDR3 DNA: TGTGCCAGCAGCCCCGGGACTAGCGGGAGCAATGAGCAGTTCTTC
CDR3 protein: CASSPGTSGSNEQFF
J gene: TRBJ2-1
D gene: TRBD2
V gene: TRBV11-2
clone size: -

CDR3 DNA: TGTGCCAGCAGCGGACCCGGACAGGGCCAAGAGACCCAGTACTTC
CDR3 protein: CASSGPGQGQETQYF
J gene: TRBJ2-5
D gene: TRBD1
V gene: TRBV9
clone size: -

CDR3 DNA: TGTGCCTGGAGTCCCGGGGTCGGCAGCAATCAGCCCCAGCATTTT
CDR3 protein: CAWSPGVGSNQPQHF
J gene: TRBJ1-5
D gene: -
V gene: TRBV30
clone size: -

CDR3 DNA: TGTGCCAGCAGCTCCAGGGGGACCGGGGAGCTGTTTTTT
CDR3 protein: CASSSRGTGELFF
J gene: TRBJ2-2
D gene: TRBD1
V gene: TRBV7-2
clone size: few

CDR3 DNA: TGCAGCGTTACCATCACAGGGAACACTGAAGCTTTCTTT
CDR3 protein: CSVTITGNTEAFF
J gene: TRBJ1-1
D gene: -
V gene: TRBV29-1
clone size: few

CDR3 DNA: TGTGCCAGCAGCTTAGAATGGAACACCGGGGAGCTGTTTTTT
CDR3 protein: CASSLEWNTGELFF
J gene: TRBJ2-2
D gene: -
V gene: TRBV7-6
clone size: once

CDR3 DNA: TGTGCCAGCAGCATCGCTAGGACCAGCACAGATACGCAGTATTTT
CDR3 protein: CASSIARTSTDTQYF
J gene: TRBJ2-3
D gene: -
V gene: TRBV7-9
clone size: -

CDR3 DNA: TGTGCCAGCAGTGATATAATTAGGAGGGGGAGTTCCGTCTATGGCTACACCTTC
CDR3 protein: CASSDIIRRGSSVYGYTF
J gene: TRBJ1-2
D gene: -
V gene: TRBV6-4
clone size: -

CDR3 DNA: TGTGCCAGCTCACCGGGGCGGAACTACGAGCAGTACTTC
CDR3 protein: CASSPGRNYEQYF
J gene: TRBJ2-7
D gene: -
V gene: TRBV18
clone size: -

CDR3 DNA: TGTGCCAGCAGCTTAAGGACAGGTCACCACGAGCAGTACTTC
CDR3 protein: CASSLRTGHHEQYF
J gene: TRBJ2-7
D gene: TRBD1
V gene: TRBV7-2
clone size: -

CDR3 DNA: TGTGCCAGCAGCGAGCTAGCAATACCCGCCAATGAGCAGTTCTTC
CDR3 protein: CASSELAIPANEQFF
J gene: TRBJ2-1
D gene: -
V gene: TRBV7-3
clone size: -

CDR3 DNA: TGTGCCAGCAGTTTCGGGGGAAACACCATATATTTT
CDR3 protein: CASSFGGNTIYF
J gene: TRBJ1-3
D gene: -
V gene: TRBV28
clone size: -

CDR3 DNA: TGTGCCTGGAGCCTGGGGGGAGGAAACTACGAGCAGTACTTC
CDR3 protein: CAWSLGGGNYEQYF
J gene: TRBJ2-7
D gene: -
V gene: TRBV30
clone size: once

CDR3 DNA: TGTGCCAGCAGTTTATTGGGGGGGCCGGAAGATACGCAGTATTTT
CDR3 protein: CASSLLGGPEDTQYF
J gene: TRBJ2-3
D gene: -
V gene: TRBV28
clone size: once

CDR3 DNA: TGTGCCAGTAGTATCGGGACTAGCCATAACACCGGGGAGCTGTTTTTT
CDR3 protein: CASSIGTSHNTGELFF
J gene: TRBJ2-2
D gene: TRBD2
V gene: TRBV19
clone size: -

CDR3 DNA: TGTGCCAGTAGTGTCGAGAAGAGAGCTAACTATGGCTACACCTTC
CDR3 protein: CASSVEKRANYGYTF
J gene: TRBJ1-2
D gene: -
V gene: TRBV19
clone size: -

CDR3 DNA: TGTGCCAGCAGTCTAAGTGGGATTGATGAGCAGTTCTTC
CDR3 protein: CASSLSGIDEQFF
J gene: TRBJ2-1
D gene: -
V gene: TRBV27
clone size: once

CDR3 DNA: TGCAGCGTTGGTGACAGCAGGGTAGCTTTCTTT
CDR3 protein: CSVGDSRVAFF
J gene: TRBJ1-1
D gene: -
V gene: TRBV29-1
clone size: few

CDR3 DNA: TGTGCCAGCAGCACGCAAGTCGGGGGTACCTACGAGCAGTACTTC
CDR3 protein: CASSTQVGGTYEQYF
J gene: TRBJ2-7
D gene: -
V gene: TRBV7-9
clone size: -

CDR3 DNA: TGTGCCAGTAGTATGCAGGACAGGCAGTACCAAGAGACCCAGTACTTC
CDR3 protein: CASSMQDRQYQETQYF
J gene: TRBJ2-5
D gene: TRBD1
V gene: TRBV19
clone size: -

CDR3 DNA: TGTGCCAGCAGTAACAGACAGGGAGGACTGGAAGCTTTCTTT
CDR3 protein: CASSNRQGGLEAFF
J gene: TRBJ1-1
D gene: TRBD1
V gene: TRBV6-5
clone size: -

CDR3 DNA: TGTGCCAGCAGGAGGCGGGGGGACTCTGGAAACACCATATATTTT
CDR3 protein: CASRRRGDSGNTIYF
J gene: TRBJ1-3
D gene: -
V gene: TRBV11-2
clone size: once

CDR3 DNA: TGTGCCAGCAGTAGCAATGAGCAGTTCTTC
CDR3 protein: CASSSNEQFF
J gene: TRBJ2-1
D gene: -
V gene: TRBV7-9
clone size: -

CDR3 DNA: TGTGCCAGCAGTTTACTGGGCCCTTATAGCAATCAGCCCCAGCATTTT
CDR3 protein: CASSLLGPYSNQPQHF
J gene: TRBJ1-5
D gene: -
V gene: TRBV27
clone size: few

CDR3 DNA: TGTGCCACCAGCAGGACCGGGGTGTTCGAAGCAACTAATGAAAAACTGTTTTTT
CDR3 protein: CATSRTGVFEATNEKLFF
J gene: TRBJ1-4
D gene: -
V gene: TRBV15
clone size: -

CDR3 DNA: TGTGCCAGCAGCTCGAAGGGACTAGCGGGTCCTAGCACAGATACGCAGTATTTT
CDR3 protein: CASSSKGLAGPSTDTQYF
J gene: TRBJ2-3
D gene: TRBD2
V gene: TRBV5-4
clone size: -

CDR3 DNA: TGTGCCAGCAGTGAAGAGGGACAGGGAGAAGGCTACACCTTC
CDR3 protein: CASSEEGQGEGYTF
J gene: TRBJ1-2
D gene: TRBD1
V gene: TRBV6-1
clone size: -

CDR3 DNA: TGTGCCAGCAGCGTAGGAACAGGGGGCACCTACAATGAGCAGTTCTTC
CDR3 protein: CASSVGTGGTYNEQFF
J gene: TRBJ2-1
D gene: TRBD1
V gene: TRBV9
clone size: -

CDR3 DNA: TGTGCCATCAGTGACCCCGCCGGACAGGGTGAATACGAGCAGTACTTC
CDR3 protein: CAISDPAGQGEYEQYF
J gene: TRBJ2-7
D gene: TRBD1
V gene: TRBV10-3
clone size: -

CDR3 DNA: TGTGCCAGCAGTTCGACAGGAAGCGAGCAGTACTTC
CDR3 protein: CASSSTGSEQYF
J gene: TRBJ2-7
D gene: -
V gene: TRBV6-5
clone size: -

CDR3 DNA: TGTGCCAGCAGCCTTCAGACAGGTCCTAACTATGGCTACACCTTC
CDR3 protein: CASSLQTGPNYGYTF
J gene: TRBJ1-2
D gene: -
V gene: TRBV7-3
clone size: -

CDR3 DNA: TGTGCCTGGCAAGCCGGGACAGGCTTCTACGAGCAGTACTTC
CDR3 protein: CAWQAGTGFYEQYF
J gene: TRBJ2-7
D gene: TRBD1
V gene: TRBV30
clone size: -

CDR3 DNA: TGTGCCAGCAGAACCCCCACAGGGTTTGGCTACACCTTC
CDR3 protein: CASRTPTGFGYTF
J gene: TRBJ1-2
D gene: -
V gene: TRBV6-5
clone size: -

CDR3 DNA: TGTGCCAGCAGTTTACGGACAGCCTATGGCTACACCTTC
CDR3 protein: CASSLRTAYGYTF
J gene: TRBJ1-2
D gene: -
V gene: TRBV28
clone size: -

CDR3 DNA: TGCGCCAGCAGGGAGAATAGCAATCAGCCCCAGCATTTT
CDR3 protein: CASRENSNQPQHF
J gene: TRBJ1-5
D gene: -
V gene: TRBV10-2
clone size: -

CDR3 DNA: TGTGCCAGCAATCCGGGACTAGCGGCATCCTACGAGCAGTACTTC
CDR3 protein: CASNPGLAASYEQYF
J gene: TRBJ2-7
D gene: TRBD2
V gene: TRBV28
clone size: -

CDR3 DNA: TGTGCCTGGAGCCAACAGGGAACCTACGAGCAGTACTTC
CDR3 protein: CAWSQQGTYEQYF
J gene: TRBJ2-7
D gene: -
V gene: TRBV30
clone size: -

CDR3 DNA: TGTGCCAGTAGTATGGAAGGGGGCTCGGGCAATCAGCCCCAGCATTTT
CDR3 protein: CASSMEGGSGNQPQHF
J gene: TRBJ1-5
D gene: TRBD1
V gene: TRBV19
clone size: -

CDR3 DNA: TGCGCCAGCAGCGGGGGACAGGGACAAGGGAACTATGGCTACACCTTC
CDR3 protein: CASSGGQGQGNYGYTF
J gene: TRBJ1-2
D gene: TRBD1
V gene: TRBV5-1
clone size: -

CDR3 DNA: TGTGCCAGCAGCTTAGCCCTAGCGGGAGGGCCCGGCACCTACGAGCAGTACTTC
CDR3 protein: CASSLALAGGPGTYEQYF
J gene: TRBJ2-7
D gene: TRBD2
V gene: TRBV7-2
clone size: -

CDR3 DNA: TGTGCCAGCACCCCCCAGGCGGGAGGGCTAGGCACAGATACGCAGTATTTT
CDR3 protein: CASTPQAGGLGTDTQYF
J gene: TRBJ2-3
D gene: TRBD2
V gene: TRBV7-2
clone size: -

CDR3 DNA: TGCGCCAGCAGCCCGATAGACTACAATGAGCAGTTCTTC
CDR3 protein: CASSPIDYNEQFF
J gene: TRBJ2-1
D gene: -
V gene: TRBV5-1
clone size: -